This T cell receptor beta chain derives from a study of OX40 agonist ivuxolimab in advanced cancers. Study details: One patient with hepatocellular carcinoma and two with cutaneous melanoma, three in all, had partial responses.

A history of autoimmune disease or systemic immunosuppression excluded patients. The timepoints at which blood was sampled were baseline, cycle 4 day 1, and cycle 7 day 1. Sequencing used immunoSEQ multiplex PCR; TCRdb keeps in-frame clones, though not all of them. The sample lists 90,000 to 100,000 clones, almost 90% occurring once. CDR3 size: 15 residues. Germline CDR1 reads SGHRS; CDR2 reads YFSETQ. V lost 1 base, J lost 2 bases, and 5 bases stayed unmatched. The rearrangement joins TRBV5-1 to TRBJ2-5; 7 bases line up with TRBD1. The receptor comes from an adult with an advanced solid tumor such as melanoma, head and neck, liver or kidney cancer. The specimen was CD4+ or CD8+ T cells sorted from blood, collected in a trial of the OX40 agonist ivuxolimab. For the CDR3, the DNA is TGCGCCAGCAGCTTGTTAGGCAGGGGGCAAGAGACCCAGTACTTC. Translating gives CASSLLGRGQETQYF.